One T cell receptor beta chain is described in this entry. Its antigen is not identified. Across several immunoSEQ plates, the genomic DNA of each subset was split evenly. Assay: immunoSEQ multiplex PCR; the TCRdb copy retains only in-frame clones and omits some. The profile shows some 580,000 clones, about 98% of them singletons. CD45RO-negative, CCR7-positively selected cells formed the naive CD8 fraction, excluding terminally differentiated effector memory CD45RA+ cells. Germline CDR1 and CDR2: SGHAT and FQNNGV. J gave up 5 bases and V 0 bases, and 13 bases lay outside the gene matches. This CDR3 is 18 amino acids long. The entry originates in a study of shared clonotypes between healthy human individuals. Study details: Per donor, CD8 memory used one plate, CD8 naive used two, CD4 memory used three and CD4 naive used three. The study's findings and limits: A handful of donors showed sharing of approximately 4.7% of naive CD4 clonotypes. Clonotype sharing among donors, it was expected, would be affected by sequencing depth.

The sequenced sample was naive CD8+ T cells sorted from blood. V usage is TRBV11-2 and J usage is TRBJ1-5; 7 bases are shared with TRBD1. This receptor was identified in a man younger than 45 in good health. The CDR3 DNA reads TGTGCCAGCAGCTTAGATTCCCCCGCGACAGGGTGGGATCAGCCCCAGCATTTT. Translated, it gives CASSLDSPATGWDQPQHF.